This T cell receptor (beta chain) emerged from a study of siplizumab effects on memory and regulatory T cells. General observations from the study: In roughly 80-96% of proliferating CD4+ or CD8+ clones, a naive or memory phenotype could not be assigned. On average, under 75% of mappable alloreactive CD4+ clones were Treg-derived under siplizumab, against about 29% in controls. With siplizumab, cumulative frequency of CD4+ memory-derived alloreactive sequences dropped significantly.

The germline V gene encodes CDR1 SGDLS and CDR2 YYNGEE. The V gene lost 1 base and the J gene lost 0 bases, with 5 bases spanning the gap. The CDR3 is 14 amino acids. A note on this clone: Antigen unknown.

Repertoires were generated with immunoSEQ multiplex PCR, while TCRdb's copy carries only in-frame clones and drops some. The sample records about 50,000 clones, 93% being singletons. Source material: CD8+ T cells sorted from blood. The TCR sequence derives from a human donor in good health. The V gene is TRBV9, the J gene TRBJ2-4; D gene ambiguous. DNA of the CDR3: TGTGCCAGCAGCGTAAGTCTAGCCAAAAACATTCAGTACTTC. It is translated as CASSVSLAKNIQYF.